This T cell receptor (beta chain) was captured in a study of blood T cell repertoires in COVID-19. Across the whole study: Material from acute and convalescent COVID-19 was sourced from the United States, Italy and Spain.

Two negative PCRs, clearance, or symptom resolution were required of recovered Cohort 3 donors. Trimming stripped 0 bases from V and 5 bases from J, with 13 bases between. This CDR3 contains 15 residues. Germline V gene data show CDR1 as KGHSH and CDR2 as LQKENI. Methods used by the authors: By means of reference gene primer amplification, nucleated cell counts were estimated. Generated by immunoSEQ multiplex PCR, the TCRdb table keeps only in-frame clones and is missing some. V and J calls and clone size follow that table, whereas D and trimming were derived from the DNA. The sample holds 300,000 to 450,000 clones, approximately 90% seen once.

The V and J genes are TRBV18 and TRBJ2-5, with a possible D match to TRBD1 (6 bases). The sequencing sample was made of PBMCs or T cells enriched from blood (not recorded which). The clonotype originates from a young man who had recovered from COVID-19. CDR3 region: CASSPPSTGSETQYF. CDR3 nucleotide sequence: TGTGCCAGCTCACCACCCTCGACAGGTTCGGAGACCCAGTACTTC.